The T cell receptor beta chain under discussion was sequenced for a study of blood T cell repertoires in COVID-19. Turning to the study itself: COVID-19 samples collected from the United States, Italy and Spain covered acute and convalescent phases. T cells, B-cell-depleted T cells, or PBMCs provided the cDNA or gDNA that served as material.

Germline V gene data show CDR1 as ENHRY and CDR2 as SYGVKD. The CDR3 runs to 13 residues. Germline trimming cut 3 bases from V and 8 bases from J; bases unmatched to any gene: 7. This clone turned up a few times. Original processing notes: Amplification of reference gene primers provided the estimated nucleated cell counts. Sequenced by immunoSEQ multiplex PCR; TCRdb stores in-frame clones only, minus some. That table is the source of V, J and clone size, and D and trimming were worked out from the DNA. The sample includes about 240,000 clones, about nine tenths of them seen just once. The sequence came from a man aged 55 to 70 who had recovered from COVID-19. Input material: peripheral blood. The chain carries TRBV10-3 and TRBJ2-7; TRBD2 matches at 7 bases. The DNA for the CDR3 is TGTGCCATCAGTGATTTACCGGGAGGTCAGCAGTACTTC. It encodes CAISDLPGGQQYF.